Listed below are T cell receptor beta chains from one sample, sequenced in a study of shared clonotypes between healthy human individuals. Libraries were prepared by immunoSEQ multiplex PCR; TCRdb keeps only in-frame clonotypes and omits some of them. Among 2 million to 2.5 million clones listed, less than 95% were seen once. Sequencing used naive CD4+ T cells from PBMCs. The receptors were gathered from a man younger than 35 in good health. Some clones in this sample may be carry-over from other donors' samples. CDR3s include the opening cysteine and the closing phenylalanine or tryptophan. The D gene is left open where the match is weak. Clone sizes are given selectively: once, few, many, or a class where the clone is expanded.

cdr3_length	clone_size	j_call	v_call	d_call	cdr3_aa	cdr3_nt
11	-	TRBJ1-5	TRBV6-5	-	CASRKNQPQHF	TGTGCCAGCAGAAAAAATCAGCCCCAGCATTTT
16	-	TRBJ2-2	TRBV5-1	-	CASSFGQQGLTGELFF	TGCGCCAGCAGCTTCGGGCAACAGGGCCTTACCGGGGAGCTGTTTTTT
15	-	TRBJ2-5	TRBV7-2	-	CASSYGLGPQETQYF	TGTGCCAGCAGCTACGGTTTGGGGCCGCAAGAGACCCAGTACTTC
20	once	TRBJ2-6	TRBV18	TRBD1	CASSPRLAGGGSSGANVLTF	TGTGCCAGCTCACCCCGGCTAGCAGGGGGCGGCAGCTCTGGGGCCAACGTCCTGACTTTC
14	-	TRBJ2-2	TRBV5-1	TRBD2	CASSLLASTGELFF	TGCGCCAGCAGCTTACTAGCGTCTACCGGGGAGCTGTTTTTT
16	-	TRBJ1-3	TRBV9	-	CASSEMGGRSGNTIYF	TGTGCCAGCAGCGAGATGGGGGGGAGATCTGGAAACACCATATATTTT
15	few	TRBJ1-1	TRBV18	-	CASSPRAGIDTEAFF	TGTGCCAGCTCACCACGGGCAGGGATCGACACTGAAGCTTTCTTT
17	-	TRBJ1-2	TRBV27	-	CASSLYGYSGANYGYTF	TGTGCCAGCAGTTTATATGGCTATTCGGGGGCTAACTATGGCTACACCTTC
14	-	TRBJ2-7	TRBV5-1	TRBD2	CASTSGSALGEQYF	TGCGCCAGCACCAGCGGGAGTGCGCTAGGGGAGCAGTACTTC
13	-	TRBJ1-2	TRBV7-2	-	CASSFGQSYGYTF	TGTGCCAGCAGCTTCGGCCAGAGCTATGGCTACACCTTC
16	-	TRBJ2-5	TRBV5-1	TRBD2	CASSLGLAGNQETQYF	TGCGCCAGCAGCCTGGGACTAGCAGGAAACCAAGAGACCCAGTACTTC
17	-	TRBJ2-3	TRBV6-1	-	CASSEIGLTGYTDTQYF	TGTGCCAGCAGTGAAATAGGACTGACCGGTTACACAGATACGCAGTATTTT
15	-	TRBJ2-3	TRBV27	-	CASSPWTSSTDTQYF	TGTGCCAGCAGTCCCTGGACGTCTAGCACAGATACGCAGTATTTT
13	-	TRBJ2-3	TRBV5-8	-	CASSLRGSDTQYF	TGTGCCAGCAGCTTAAGAGGTTCGGATACGCAGTATTTT
15	-	TRBJ1-5	TRBV2	-	CASRPDGSLNQPQHF	TGTGCCAGCAGGCCGGACGGAAGCCTCAATCAGCCCCAGCATTTT
15	-	TRBJ2-4	TRBV29-1	-	CSVVVRGPAKNIQYF	TGCAGCGTTGTGGTGCGGGGCCCAGCCAAAAACATTCAGTACTTC
15	-	TRBJ1-1	TRBV5-1	-	CASSLLGGVGTEAFF	TGCGCCAGCAGCTTGCTCGGGGGGGTTGGCACTGAAGCTTTCTTT